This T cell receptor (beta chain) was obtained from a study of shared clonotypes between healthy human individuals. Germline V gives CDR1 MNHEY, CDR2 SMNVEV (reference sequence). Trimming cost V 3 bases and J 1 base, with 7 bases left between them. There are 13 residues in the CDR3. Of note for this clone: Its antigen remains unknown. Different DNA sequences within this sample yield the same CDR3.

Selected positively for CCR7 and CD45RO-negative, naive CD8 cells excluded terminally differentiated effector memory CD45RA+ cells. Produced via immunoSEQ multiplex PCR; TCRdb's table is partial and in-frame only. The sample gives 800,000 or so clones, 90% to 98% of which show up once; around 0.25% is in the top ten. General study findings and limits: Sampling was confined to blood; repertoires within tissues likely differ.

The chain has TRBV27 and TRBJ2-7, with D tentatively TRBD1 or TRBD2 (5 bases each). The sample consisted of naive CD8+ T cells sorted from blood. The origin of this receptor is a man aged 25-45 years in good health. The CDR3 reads CASSFGGSYEQYF. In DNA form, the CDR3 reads TGTGCCAGCAGTTTTGGGGGTTCCTACGAGCAGTACTTC.